This entry describes one T cell receptor (beta chain). Its target is not known. The data were obtained in a study of T cell responses to AZD1222 COVID-19 vaccine. The study, taken as a whole, reports: Targets within unmutated variant regions were reportedly found for nearly half of spike-specific TCRs. After the peak T cell response, and only then, were repertoires sampled. Clonal diversity was possibly underestimated, and white British individuals and females predominated among donors.

The length of the CDR3 is 17 residues. The germline V gene has CDR1 SGHNT and CDR2 YENEEA. V lost 4 bases and J lost 0, with 16 bases in between. Data came from immunoSEQ multiplex PCR; TCRdb stores just in-frame clones and leaves some out. Among under 150,000 clones, 90% were seen once, and the ten largest hold about 1.5%. This chain connects TRBV11-3 to TRBJ2-1, with D perhaps TRBD1 or TRBD2 (5 bases each). Sequencing used peripheral blood, obtained 28 days after the second AZD1222 dose. The source of this sequence is an adult who received the AZD1222 COVID-19 vaccine. The CDR3 loop reads CASSSRDHPSSYNEQFF. In DNA form, the CDR3 reads TGTGCCAGCAGCTCCCGGGACCACCCAAGCTCCTACAATGAGCAGTTCTTC.